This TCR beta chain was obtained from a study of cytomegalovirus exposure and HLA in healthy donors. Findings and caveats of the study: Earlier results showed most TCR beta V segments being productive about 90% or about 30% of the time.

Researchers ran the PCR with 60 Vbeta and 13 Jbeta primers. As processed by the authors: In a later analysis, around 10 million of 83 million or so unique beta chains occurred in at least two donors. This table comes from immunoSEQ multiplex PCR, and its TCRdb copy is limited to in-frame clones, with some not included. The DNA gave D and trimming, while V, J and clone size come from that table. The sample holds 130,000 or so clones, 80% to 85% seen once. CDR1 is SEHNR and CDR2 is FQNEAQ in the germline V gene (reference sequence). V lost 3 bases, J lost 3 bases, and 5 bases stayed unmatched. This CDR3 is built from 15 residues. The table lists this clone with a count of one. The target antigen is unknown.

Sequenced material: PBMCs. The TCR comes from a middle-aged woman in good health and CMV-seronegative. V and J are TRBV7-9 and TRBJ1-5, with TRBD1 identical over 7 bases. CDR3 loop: CASSFGTAYNQPQHF. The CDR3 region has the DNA TGTGCCAGCAGCTTTGGGACAGCTTACAATCAGCCCCAGCATTTT.